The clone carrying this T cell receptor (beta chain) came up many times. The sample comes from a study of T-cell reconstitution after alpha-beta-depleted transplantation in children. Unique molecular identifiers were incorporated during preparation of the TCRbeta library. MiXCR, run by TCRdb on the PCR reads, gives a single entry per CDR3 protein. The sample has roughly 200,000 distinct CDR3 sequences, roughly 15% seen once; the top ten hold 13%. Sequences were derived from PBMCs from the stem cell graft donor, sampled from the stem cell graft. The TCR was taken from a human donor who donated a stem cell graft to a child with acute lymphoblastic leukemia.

The CDR3 region has the DNA TGTGCCAGCAGCTTAGACAGGGACAATGAGCAGTTCTTC. Its protein is CASSLDRDNEQFF. The genes are TRBV7-8 and TRBJ2-1; the D gene is possibly TRBD1 (6 bases). V lost 1 base, J lost 5 bases, and 6 bases lay in between. CDR3 length: 13 amino acids. Germline loops: CDR1 SGHVS, CDR2 FQNEAQ.